This T cell receptor (beta chain) emerged from a study of CXCR3-negative and CXCR3-positive naive CD8 T cells. TRB cDNA was prepared as libraries by UMI-labeled 5' RACE. Reprocessing the 5' RACE reads, TCRdb reports a single entry for every CDR3 protein and omits DNA. The sample includes 70,000 to 95,000 distinct CDR3 sequences. Comments on this clonotype: The antigen remains undetermined.

Researchers reported sorting every CD8+ T cell subset in triplicate, roughly 290,000 cells per sort. Definition of naive CD8+ T cells rested on a CD45RO-CCR7+CD27+CD95- profile. This CDR3 has 15 amino acids. Per the germline V gene, CDR1 is MGHRA and CDR2 is YSYEKL. Findings and limits, study-wide: Sequencing showed both naive subsets with comparably high diversity, and memory CD8+ cells much lower. Fresh PBMCs served for most assays, and CXCR3 expression fell partially after cryopreservation.

This sequence joins TRBV4-1 and TRBJ2-7; no DNA is available, so the TRBD2 call from TCRdb remains unchecked. The receptor's source is a human donor in good health. Some clones in this sample may be carry-over from other donors' samples. Sequencing used naive CXCR3- CD8+ T cells from blood. Subset defined: CD45RO-CCR7+CD27+CD95- naive CD8+ T cells lacking CXCR3 (TNR3-). CDR3 region: CASSRPDGTSYEQYF.